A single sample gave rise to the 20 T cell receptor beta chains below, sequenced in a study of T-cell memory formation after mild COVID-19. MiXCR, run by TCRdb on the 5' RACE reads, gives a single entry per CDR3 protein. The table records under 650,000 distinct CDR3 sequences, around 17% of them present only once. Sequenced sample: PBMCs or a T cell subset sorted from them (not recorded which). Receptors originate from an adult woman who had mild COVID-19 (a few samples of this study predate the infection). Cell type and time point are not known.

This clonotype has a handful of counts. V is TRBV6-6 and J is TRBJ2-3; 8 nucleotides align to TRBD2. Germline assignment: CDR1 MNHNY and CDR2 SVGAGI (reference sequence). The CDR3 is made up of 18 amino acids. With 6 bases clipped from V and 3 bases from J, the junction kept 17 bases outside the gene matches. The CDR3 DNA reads TGTGCCAGCAGCAAGGGTTTCGGGGGGGAGGGCCTGACAGATACGCAGTATTTT. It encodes CASSKGFGGEGLTDTQYF.

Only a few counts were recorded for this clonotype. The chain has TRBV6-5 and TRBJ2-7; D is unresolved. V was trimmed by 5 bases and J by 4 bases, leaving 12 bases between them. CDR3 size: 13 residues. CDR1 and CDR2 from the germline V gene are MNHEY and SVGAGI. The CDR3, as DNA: TGTGCCAGCAGTGAGGCAGCACCTTACGAGCAGTACTTC. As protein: CASSEAAPYEQYF.

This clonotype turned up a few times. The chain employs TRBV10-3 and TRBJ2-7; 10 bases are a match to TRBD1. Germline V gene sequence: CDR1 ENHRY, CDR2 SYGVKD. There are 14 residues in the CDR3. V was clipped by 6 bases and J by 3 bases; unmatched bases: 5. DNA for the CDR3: TGTGCCATCAGGACTGGGACAGGGGACTACGAGCAGTACTTC. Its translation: CAIRTGTGDYEQYF.

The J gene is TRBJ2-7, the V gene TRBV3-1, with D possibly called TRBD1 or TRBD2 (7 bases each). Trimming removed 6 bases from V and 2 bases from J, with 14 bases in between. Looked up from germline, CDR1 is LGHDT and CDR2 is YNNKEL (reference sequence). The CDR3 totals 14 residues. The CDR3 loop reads CASRQTGRAYEQYF. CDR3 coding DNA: TGTGCCAGCAGACAGACAGGGAGGGCCTACGAGCAGTACTTC.

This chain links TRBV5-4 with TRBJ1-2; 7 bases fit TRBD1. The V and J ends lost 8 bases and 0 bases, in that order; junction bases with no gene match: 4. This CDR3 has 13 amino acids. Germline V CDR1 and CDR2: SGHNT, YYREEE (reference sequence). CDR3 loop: CASQGTANYGYTF. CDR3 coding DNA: TGTGCCAGTCAAGGGACAGCTAACTATGGCTACACCTTC.

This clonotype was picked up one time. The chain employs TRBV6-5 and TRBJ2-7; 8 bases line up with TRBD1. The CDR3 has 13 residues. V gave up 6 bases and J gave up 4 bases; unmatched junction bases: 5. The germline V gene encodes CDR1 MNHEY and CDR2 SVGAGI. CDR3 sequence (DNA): TGTGCCAGCAGGGACAGGGTCGGGTACGAGCAGTACTTC. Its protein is CASRDRVGYEQYF.

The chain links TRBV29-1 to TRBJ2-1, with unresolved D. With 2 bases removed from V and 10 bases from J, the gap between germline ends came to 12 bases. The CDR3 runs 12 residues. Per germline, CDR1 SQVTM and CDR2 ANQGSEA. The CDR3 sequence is CSVEPDLMEQFF. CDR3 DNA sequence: TGCAGCGTTGAACCCGACCTCATGGAGCAGTTCTTC.

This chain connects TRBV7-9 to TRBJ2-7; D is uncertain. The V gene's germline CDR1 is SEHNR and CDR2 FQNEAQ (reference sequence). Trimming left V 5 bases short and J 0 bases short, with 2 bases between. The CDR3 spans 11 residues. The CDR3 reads CASSDSYEQYV. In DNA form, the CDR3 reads TGTGCCAGCAGCGACTCCTACGAGCAGTACGTC.

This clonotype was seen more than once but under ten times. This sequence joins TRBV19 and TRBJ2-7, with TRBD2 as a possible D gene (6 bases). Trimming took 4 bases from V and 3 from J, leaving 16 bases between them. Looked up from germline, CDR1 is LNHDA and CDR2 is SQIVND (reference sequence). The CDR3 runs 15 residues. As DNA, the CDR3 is TGTGCCAGTAGTAACAGGAGACGGGAGATCTACGAGCAGTACTTC. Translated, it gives CASSNRRREIYEQYF.

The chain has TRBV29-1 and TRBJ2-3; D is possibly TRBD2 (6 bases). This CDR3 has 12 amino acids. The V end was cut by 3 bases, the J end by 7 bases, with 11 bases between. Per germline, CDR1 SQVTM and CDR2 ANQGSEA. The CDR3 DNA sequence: TGCAGCGTTGATCAGGGACTCCATACGCAGTATTTT. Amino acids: CSVDQGLHTQYF.

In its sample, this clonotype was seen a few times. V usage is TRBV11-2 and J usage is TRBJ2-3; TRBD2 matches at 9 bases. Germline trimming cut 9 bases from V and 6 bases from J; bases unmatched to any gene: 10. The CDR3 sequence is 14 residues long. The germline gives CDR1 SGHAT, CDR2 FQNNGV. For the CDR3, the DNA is TGTGCCAGTTTTAGCGGGAGTTATAGGGATACGCAGTATTTT. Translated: CASFSGSYRDTQYF.

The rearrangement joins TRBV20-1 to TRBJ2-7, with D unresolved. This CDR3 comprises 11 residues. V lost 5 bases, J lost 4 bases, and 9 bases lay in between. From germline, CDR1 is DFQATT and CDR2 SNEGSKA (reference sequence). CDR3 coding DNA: TGCAGTGCTCCCGAACTATACGAGCAGTACTTC. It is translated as CSAPELYEQYF.

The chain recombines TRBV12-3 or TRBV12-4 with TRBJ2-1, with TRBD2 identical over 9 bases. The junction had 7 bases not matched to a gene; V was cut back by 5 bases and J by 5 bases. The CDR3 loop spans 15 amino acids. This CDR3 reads CASSPRVAGDNEQFF. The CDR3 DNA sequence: TGTGCCAGCAGTCCCCGGGTAGCGGGGGACAATGAGCAGTTCTTC.

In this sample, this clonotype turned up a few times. The CDR3 here is CASRVTGTDTQYF. CDR3 DNA: TGTGCCAGCCGGGTCACAGGGACAGATACGCAGTATTTT. The rearrangement uses TRBV6-2 or TRBV6-3 and TRBJ2-3; maybe TRBD1 (6 bases). Per germline, CDR1 MNHEY and CDR2 SVGEGT. Trimming took off 8 bases at V and 3 bases at J, with 12 bases between the two ends. This CDR3 region has 13 residues.

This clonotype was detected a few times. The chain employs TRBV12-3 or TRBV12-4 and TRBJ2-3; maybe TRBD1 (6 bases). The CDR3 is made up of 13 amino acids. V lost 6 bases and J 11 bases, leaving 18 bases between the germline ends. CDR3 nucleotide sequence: TGTGCCAGCAGACAGGGTGGGCCCAAGGTGCAGTATTTT. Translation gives CASRQGGPKVQYF.

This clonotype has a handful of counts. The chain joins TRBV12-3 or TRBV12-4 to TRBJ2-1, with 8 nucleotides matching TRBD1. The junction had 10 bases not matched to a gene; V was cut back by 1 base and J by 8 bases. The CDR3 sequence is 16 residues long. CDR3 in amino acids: CASSLVRTGSVDEQFF. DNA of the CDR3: TGTGCCAGCAGTTTAGTTAGGACAGGGAGCGTAGATGAGCAGTTCTTC.

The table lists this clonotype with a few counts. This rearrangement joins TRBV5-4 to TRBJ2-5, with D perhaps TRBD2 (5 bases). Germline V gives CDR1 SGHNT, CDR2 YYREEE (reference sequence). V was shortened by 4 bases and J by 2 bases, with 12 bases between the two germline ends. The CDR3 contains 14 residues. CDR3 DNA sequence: TGTGCCAGCAGCGTCGAGGGCCCACAAGAGACCCAGTACTTC. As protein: CASSVEGPQETQYF.

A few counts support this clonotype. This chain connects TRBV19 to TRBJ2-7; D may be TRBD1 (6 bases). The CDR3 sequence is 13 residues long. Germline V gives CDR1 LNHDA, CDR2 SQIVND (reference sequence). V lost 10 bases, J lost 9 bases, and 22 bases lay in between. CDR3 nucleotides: TGTGCCACCGGCCAAGCAGGACAGTTCGGGCAGTACTTC. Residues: CATGQAGQFGQYF. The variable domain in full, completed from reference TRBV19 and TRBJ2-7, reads DGGITQSPKYLFRKEGQNVTLSCEQNLNHDAMYWYRQDPGQGLRLIYYSQIVNDFQKGDIAEGYSVSREKKESFPLTVTSAQKNPTAFYLCATGQAGQFGQYFGPGTRLTVT.

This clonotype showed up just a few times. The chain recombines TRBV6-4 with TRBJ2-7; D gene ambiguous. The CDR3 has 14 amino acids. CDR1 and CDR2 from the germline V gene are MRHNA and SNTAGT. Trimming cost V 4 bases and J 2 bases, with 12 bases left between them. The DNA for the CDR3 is TGTGCCAGCAGTGTGACGGGCGATGCCTACGAGCAGTACTTC. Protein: CASSVTGDAYEQYF.

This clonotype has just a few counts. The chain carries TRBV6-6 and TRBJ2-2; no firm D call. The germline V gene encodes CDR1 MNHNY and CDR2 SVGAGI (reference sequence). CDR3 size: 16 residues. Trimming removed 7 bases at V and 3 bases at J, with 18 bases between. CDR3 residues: CASKPLLEPDTGELFF. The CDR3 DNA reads TGTGCCAGCAAGCCGCTTTTGGAGCCGGACACCGGGGAGCTGTTTTTT.